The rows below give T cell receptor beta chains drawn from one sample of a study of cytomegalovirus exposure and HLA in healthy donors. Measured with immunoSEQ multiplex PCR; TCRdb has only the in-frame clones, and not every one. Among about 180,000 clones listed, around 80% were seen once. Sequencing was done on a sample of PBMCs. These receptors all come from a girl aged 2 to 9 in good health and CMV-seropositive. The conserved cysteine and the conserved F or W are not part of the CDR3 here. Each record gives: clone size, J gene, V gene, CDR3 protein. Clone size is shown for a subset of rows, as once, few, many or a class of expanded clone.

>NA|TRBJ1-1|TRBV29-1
SVAQYSTEAF
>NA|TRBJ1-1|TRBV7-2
ASSLIWGVAF
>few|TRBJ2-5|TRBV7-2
ASSLGQIQETQY
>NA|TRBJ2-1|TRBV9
ASSPRTGGVNEQF
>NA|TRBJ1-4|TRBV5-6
ASSLGAGGIFEKLF
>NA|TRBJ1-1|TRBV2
ASTTGQGAEAF
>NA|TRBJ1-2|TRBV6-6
ASSLDREGYGYT
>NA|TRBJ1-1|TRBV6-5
ASSNRLRGNTEAF
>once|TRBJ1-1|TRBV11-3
ASSPQPGQLNTEAF
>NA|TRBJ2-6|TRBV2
ASIHDSSGANVLT
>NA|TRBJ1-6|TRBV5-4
ASTPGGSSYNSPLH
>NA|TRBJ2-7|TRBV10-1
ASSVGTGSEQY
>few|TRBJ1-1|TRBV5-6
ASSPYRRGQESEAF
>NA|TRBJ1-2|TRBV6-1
ASSERGVYGYT
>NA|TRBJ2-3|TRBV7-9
ASSFEAIAYPGDTQY
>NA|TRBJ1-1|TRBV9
ASSARVMNTEAF
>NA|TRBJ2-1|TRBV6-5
ASSYIRMRENEQF
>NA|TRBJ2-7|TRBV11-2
ASSLSSGTEQY
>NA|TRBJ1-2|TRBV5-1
ASSLVAGRTNGYT
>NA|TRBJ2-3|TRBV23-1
ASSLPRCNSQY
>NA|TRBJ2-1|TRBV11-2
ASSLGTTYNEQF
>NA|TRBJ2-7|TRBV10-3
AISKGLAGGPRVIYEQY
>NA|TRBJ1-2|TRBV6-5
ASSYSKGQGFWGYT
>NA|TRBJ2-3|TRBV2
ASSLNTDTQY
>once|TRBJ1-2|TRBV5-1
ASSLWRDNYGYT